This TCR beta chain emerged from a study of human T cells and chemical hapten exposure. Study as a whole: Mostly female patients had alopecia areata, totalis or universalis.

As to time point: patch test 2, 6 weeks after DPC sensitization. Treatment denoted: therapeutic diphenylcyclopropenone sensitization with weekly scalp DPC. Staff drew blood before applying each patch test. Per the original methods: From 23,224 to 690,600 TCRs were found per sample, with a median of approximately 92,000. MiXCR was run by TCRdb on the RACE reads, yielding one entry per CDR3 protein. None of the V and J calls come from the authors' own analysis; TCRdb made them. The data hold about 82,000 distinct CDR3 sequences, with more than 6.5% observed a single time. This clonotype was detected many times. J was trimmed by 2 bases and V by 4 bases; bases with no gene match: 11. The germline gives CDR1 SEHNR, CDR2 FQNEAQ (reference sequence). CDR3 size: 17 residues.

The source was whole blood, collected in connection with sensitization to the hapten diphenylcyclopropenone (DPC). The source is a woman under 40 with alopecia areata. Some clones in this sample may be carry-over from other donors' samples. The chain combines TRBV7-9 with TRBJ2-7; 10 bases align to TRBD1. CDR3 sequence reads: CASSSTPGQGKAYEQYF. In nucleotides, the CDR3 is TGTGCCAGCAGCTCGACACCGGGACAGGGGAAAGCCTACGAGCAGTACTTC. Full variable domain (remainder filled in from reference TRBV7-9 and TRBJ2-7): DTGVSQNPRHKITKRGQNVTFRCDPISEHNRLYWYRQTLGQGPEFLTYFQNEAQLEKSRLLSDRFSAERPKGSFSTLEIQRTEQGDSAMYLCASSSTPGQGKAYEQYFGPGTRLTVT.